Listed below are T cell receptor beta chains from one sample, sequenced in a study of blood T cell repertoires in COVID-19. Produced via immunoSEQ multiplex PCR; TCRdb's table is partial and in-frame only. The sample lists roughly 230,000 clones; around 83% were seen once. The sample consisted of peripheral blood. These receptors originate from a woman aged 50 to 60 with acute or convalescent COVID-19. CDR3s include the opening cysteine and the closing phenylalanine or tryptophan. The D gene is left open where the match is weak. Not every row has a clone size; where given, it reads once, few, many or a size class.

V gene,D gene,J gene,clone size,CDR3 length,CDR3 protein,CDR3 DNA
TRBV21-1,.,TRBJ1-5,.,15,CASSKDGSAFQPQHF,TGTGCCAGCAGCAAAGACGGGTCGGCTTTCCAGCCCCAGCATTTT
TRBV28,TRBD1,TRBJ1-1,once,14,CASSYTQGATEAFF,TGTGCCAGCAGTTACACACAGGGGGCCACTGAAGCTTTCTTT
TRBV5-6,.,TRBJ1-1,.,15,CASSLFLAANTEAFF,TGTGCCAGCAGCTTGTTTCTAGCTGCGAACACTGAAGCTTTCTTT
TRBV6-5,TRBD1,TRBJ1-4,once,15,CASTPRQGGDEKLFF,TGTGCCAGCACTCCACGACAGGGGGGGGATGAAAAACTGTTTTTT
TRBV27,TRBD2,TRBJ2-7,.,14,CASRPGTSRYEQYF,TGTGCCAGCAGACCTGGGACTAGCCGCTACGAGCAGTACTTC
TRBV28,TRBD1,TRBJ2-3,.,14,CASSGTARTDTQYF,TGTGCCAGCAGCGGGACAGCTCGCACAGATACGCAGTATTTT
TRBV5-4,.,TRBJ1-6,.,15,CASSGRGGRNSPLHF,TGTGCCAGCAGCGGGAGGGGGGGACGGAATTCACCCCTCCACTTT
TRBV27,.,TRBJ2-3,.,14,CASSFGGRTDTQYF,TGTGCCAGCAGTTTCGGGGGTCGCACAGATACGCAGTATTTT
TRBV6-1,.,TRBJ2-7,.,12,CASSEMSGEQYF,TGTGCCAGCAGTGAAATGAGTGGCGAGCAGTACTTC
TRBV28,.,TRBJ2-2,.,17,CASSLSSGLRNTGELFF,TGTGCCAGCAGTTTGAGCTCGGGACTTCGGAACACCGGGGAGCTGTTTTTT
TRBV11-2,TRBD1,TRBJ1-1,.,12,CASSILGQGAFF,TGTGCCAGCAGCATATTGGGACAGGGAGCTTTCTTT
TRBV6-2/TRBV6-3,.,TRBJ1-2,.,14,CASSYAGDFYGYTF,TGTGCCAGCAGTTACGCAGGGGATTTCTATGGCTACACCTTC
TRBV5-4,.,TRBJ1-4,.,15,CASSLDGLRNEKLFF,TGTGCCAGCAGCTTGGATGGCCTGAGGAATGAAAAACTGTTTTTT
TRBV5-4,TRBD2,TRBJ2-1,.,15,CASSTGTRSADEQFF,TGTGCCAGCAGCACCGGGACTAGATCAGCGGATGAGCAGTTCTTC